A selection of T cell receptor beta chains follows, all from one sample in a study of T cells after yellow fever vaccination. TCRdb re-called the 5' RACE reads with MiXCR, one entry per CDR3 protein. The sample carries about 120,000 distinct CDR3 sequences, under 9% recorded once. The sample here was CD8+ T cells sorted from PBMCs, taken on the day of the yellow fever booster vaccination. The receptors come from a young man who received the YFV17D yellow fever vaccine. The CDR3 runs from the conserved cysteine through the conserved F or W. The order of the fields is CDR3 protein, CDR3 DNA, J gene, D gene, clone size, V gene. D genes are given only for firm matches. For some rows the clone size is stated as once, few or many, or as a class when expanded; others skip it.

CDR3: CASSGSLTGYETQYF
DNA: TGTGCCAGCAGCGGTTCATTGACAGGGTACGAGACCCAGTACTTC
J: TRBJ2-5
D: TRBD1
size: -
V: TRBV6-6

CDR3: CATRGRSYEQYF
DNA: TGTGCTACAAGGGGCCGCTCCTACGAGCAGTACTTC
J: TRBJ2-7
D: -
size: -
V: TRBV2

CDR3: CASSYSDPSWGQGKAPLHF
DNA: TGTGCCAGCAGTTACTCGGATCCCTCGTGGGGACAGGGCAAGGCGCCCCTCCACTTT
J: TRBJ1-6
D: TRBD1
size: -
V: TRBV6-6

CDR3: CASSYSPATDTQYF
DNA: TGTGCCAGCAGTTACTCGCCAGCTACAGATACGCAGTATTTT
J: TRBJ2-3
D: -
size: many
V: TRBV6-2/TRBV6-3

CDR3: CASSDGTSSTDTQYF
DNA: TGTGCCAGCAGTGACGGGACCTCTAGCACAGATACGCAGTATTTT
J: TRBJ2-3
D: -
size: -
V: TRBV9

CDR3: CASSPSRGQPQHF
DNA: TGTGCCAGCAGCCCATCACGGGGTCAGCCCCAGCATTTT
J: TRBJ1-5
D: -
size: few
V: TRBV27

CDR3: CSAETVADYGYTF
DNA: TGCAGTGCAGAGACAGTCGCCGACTATGGCTACACCTTC
J: TRBJ1-2
D: -
size: -
V: TRBV20-1

CDR3: CASSLARQVHYNEQFF
DNA: TGTGCCAGCAGCTTAGCCCGACAGGTCCACTACAATGAGCAGTTCTTC
J: TRBJ2-1
D: -
size: many
V: TRBV7-6

CDR3: CASGPGWGDEKLFF
DNA: TGTGCTAGTGGTCCCGGCTGGGGAGATGAAAAACTGTTTTTT
J: TRBJ1-4
D: -
size: -
V: TRBV12-5

CDR3: CASSFLPLETQYF
DNA: TGTGCCAGCAGTTTTCTTCCCCTCGAGACCCAGTACTTC
J: TRBJ2-5
D: -
size: few
V: TRBV12-3/TRBV12-4

CDR3: CASSQDSTGANYGYTF
DNA: TGCGCCAGCAGCCAAGATTCGACGGGAGCTAACTATGGCTACACCTTC
J: TRBJ1-2
D: -
size: -
V: TRBV4-1

CDR3: CASSLLGDRLRSSYNEQFF
DNA: TGTGCCAGCAGCTTATTAGGTGACAGGTTAAGAAGTTCCTACAATGAGCAGTTCTTC
J: TRBJ2-1
D: -
size: few
V: TRBV7-2

CDR3: CASSGRTGVNTGELFF
DNA: TGTGCCAGCAGCGGAAGGACAGGCGTAAACACCGGGGAGCTGTTTTTT
J: TRBJ2-2
D: TRBD1
size: -
V: TRBV9

CDR3: CASSPRDMGVMAQHF
DNA: TGTGCCAGCAGCCCACGAGACATGGGGGTTATGGCCCAGCATTTT
J: TRBJ1-5
D: -
size: -
V: TRBV28

CDR3: CASSQTQGLYGYTF
DNA: TGCGCCAGCAGCCAGACCCAGGGGCTCTATGGCTACACCTTC
J: TRBJ1-2
D: -
size: -
V: TRBV4-1

CDR3: CASSYRVHRGAPDTEAFF
DNA: TGTGCCAGCAGTTACCGAGTCCACAGGGGCGCCCCCGACACTGAAGCTTTCTTT
J: TRBJ1-1
D: TRBD1
size: few
V: TRBV6-2/TRBV6-3

CDR3: CASSRDRSNTGELFF
DNA: TGTGCCAGCAGCCGCGACAGGTCTAACACCGGGGAGCTGTTTTTT
J: TRBJ2-2
D: -
size: few
V: TRBV3-1

CDR3: CASSQAGDEQYF
DNA: TGCGCCAGCAGCCAAGCGGGGGACGAGCAGTACTTC
J: TRBJ2-7
D: -
size: -
V: TRBV4-1

CDR3: CASRRQGRANVLTF
DNA: TGTGCCAGTAGACGACAGGGTCGGGCCAACGTCCTGACTTTC
J: TRBJ2-6
D: TRBD1
size: -
V: TRBV19

CDR3: CASSYQGAFTEAFF
DNA: TGTGCCAGCAGTTACCAGGGGGCCTTCACTGAAGCTTTCTTT
J: TRBJ1-1
D: TRBD1
size: few
V: TRBV6-5

CDR3: CASSVGGGLMNTEVFF
DNA: TGTGCCAGCAGCGTAGGGGGCGGACTCATGAACACTGAAGTTTTCTTT
J: TRBJ1-1
D: -
size: many
V: TRBV9

CDR3: CASAFRSQDTQYF
DNA: TGTGCCAGCGCCTTCCGCTCCCAAGATACGCAGTATTTT
J: TRBJ2-3
D: -
size: many
V: TRBV6-4

CDR3: CASSLDRGPGTDTQYF
DNA: TGTGCCAGCAGCTTAGACAGGGGGCCGGGCACAGATACGCAGTATTTT
J: TRBJ2-3
D: TRBD1
size: few
V: TRBV7-3

CDR3: CASSESVLALLGYNEQFF
DNA: TGTGCCAGCAGTGAATCAGTTCTCGCGCTCCTCGGCTACAATGAGCAGTTCTTC
J: TRBJ2-1
D: -
size: few
V: TRBV2

CDR3: CASSSGTLTYEQYF
DNA: TGTGCCAGCAGCTCCGGGACTCTTACCTACGAGCAGTACTTC
J: TRBJ2-7
D: -
size: few
V: TRBV7-9

CDR3: CASSFSGQAFQETQYF
DNA: TGTGCCAGCAGTTTTTCGGGACAGGCGTTTCAAGAGACCCAGTACTTC
J: TRBJ2-5
D: TRBD1
size: -
V: TRBV19

CDR3: CASSQGGGGSTDTQYF
DNA: TGCGCCAGCAGCCAAGGGGGCGGGGGTAGCACAGATACGCAGTATTTT
J: TRBJ2-3
D: TRBD2
size: many
V: TRBV4-3

CDR3: CASSYPGSYEQYF
DNA: TGTGCCAGCAGTTACCCCGGATCCTACGAGCAGTACTTC
J: TRBJ2-7
D: -
size: many
V: TRBV6-6

CDR3: CASSYADGNTIYF
DNA: TGTGCCAGCAGTTACGCAGATGGAAACACCATATATTTT
J: TRBJ1-3
D: -
size: few
V: TRBV6-6

CDR3: CASSDPGTTYEQYF
DNA: TGTGCCAGCAGCGACCCCGGGACAACTTACGAGCAGTACTTC
J: TRBJ2-7
D: -
size: few
V: TRBV5-5

CDR3: CASSPRGLSLDTEAFF
DNA: TGTGCCAGCAGCCCCAGGGGTCTAAGTCTTGACACTGAAGCTTTCTTT
J: TRBJ1-1
D: -
size: -
V: TRBV7-2

CDR3: CASSQGGGEDTQYF
DNA: TGCGCCAGCAGCCAAGGTGGGGGGGAAGATACGCAGTATTTT
J: TRBJ2-3
D: TRBD2
size: many
V: TRBV4-3

CDR3: CASSLGPAGSTDTQYF
DNA: TGTGCCAGCAGCTTAGGCCCGGCAGGGAGCACAGATACGCAGTATTTT
J: TRBJ2-3
D: -
size: many
V: TRBV13

CDR3: CASSQGTGGALGSYEQYF
DNA: TGCGCCAGCAGCCAAGGGACAGGAGGGGCGCTTGGCTCCTACGAGCAGTACTTC
J: TRBJ2-7
D: -
size: many
V: TRBV4-1

CDR3: CSARDRATDTQYF
DNA: TGCAGTGCTAGGGACAGGGCTACAGATACGCAGTATTTT
J: TRBJ2-3
D: TRBD1
size: -
V: TRBV20-1

CDR3: CASSLSGGAGTQYF
DNA: TGTGCCAGCAGCTTATCCGGGGGGGCCGGTACGCAGTATTTT
J: TRBJ2-3
D: TRBD2
size: few
V: TRBV7-9

CDR3: CASSSRRAYEQYF
DNA: TGTGCCAGCAGTTCTCGACGGGCCTACGAGCAGTACTTC
J: TRBJ2-7
D: -
size: few
V: TRBV6-1

CDR3: CASKSSGGVDTGELFF
DNA: TGTGCCAGCAAGAGTAGCGGGGGAGTCGACACCGGGGAGCTGTTTTTT
J: TRBJ2-2
D: TRBD2
size: few
V: TRBV7-8

CDR3: CASRPTGSDEQYF
DNA: TGTGCCAGCAGGCCGACAGGGTCCGACGAGCAGTACTTC
J: TRBJ2-7
D: TRBD1
size: few
V: TRBV12-3/TRBV12-4

CDR3: CASSHWTVRSPLHF
DNA: TGCGCCAGCAGCCACTGGACAGTTCGTTCACCCCTCCACTTT
J: TRBJ1-6
D: -
size: few
V: TRBV4-1

CDR3: CASSLGFGGSTDTQYF
DNA: TGTGCCAGCAGCTTAGGGTTTGGGGGTTCGACAGATACGCAGTATTTT
J: TRBJ2-3
D: -
size: -
V: TRBV7-3

CDR3: CASSGERDSGNTIYF
DNA: TGTGCCAGCAGCGGAGAACGGGACTCTGGAAACACCATATATTTT
J: TRBJ1-3
D: -
size: -
V: TRBV7-2

CDR3: CSVVVGSGNTIYF
DNA: TGCAGCGTTGTCGTAGGGTCTGGAAACACCATATATTTT
J: TRBJ1-3
D: -
size: few
V: TRBV29-1

CDR3: CASSYSLRRTDTQYF
DNA: TGTGCCAGCAGTTACTCTCTCCGTCGCACAGATACGCAGTATTTT
J: TRBJ2-3
D: -
size: -
V: TRBV6-5

CDR3: CSVEGGTGGFDIQYF
DNA: TGCAGCGTTGAAGGCGGGACAGGGGGTTTTGACATTCAGTACTTC
J: TRBJ2-4
D: TRBD1
size: -
V: TRBV29-1

CDR3: CASSSGQGYQPQHF
DNA: TGTGCCAGCAGTTCGGGACAGGGTTATCAGCCCCAGCATTTT
J: TRBJ1-5
D: TRBD1
size: few
V: TRBV6-2/TRBV6-3

CDR3: CASSGKTTDTQYF
DNA: TGTGCCAGCTCGGGTAAGACGACAGATACGCAGTATTTT
J: TRBJ2-3
D: -
size: many
V: TRBV18

CDR3: CASSSSGGDQETQYF
DNA: TGTGCCAGCAGCTCTAGCGGGGGGGATCAAGAGACCCAGTACTTC
J: TRBJ2-5
D: TRBD2
size: -
V: TRBV5-5

CDR3: CASSLERADYEQYF
DNA: TGTGCCAGCAGCCTAGAGCGGGCCGATTACGAGCAGTACTTC
J: TRBJ2-7
D: -
size: few
V: TRBV5-4

CDR3: CASSFVTGGAGPHNVLTF
DNA: TGTGCCAGCAGCTTCGTGACAGGGGGCGCAGGACCCCACAACGTCCTGACTTTC
J: TRBJ2-6
D: TRBD1
size: many
V: TRBV7-8

CDR3: CASTLLEHNEQFF
DNA: TGCGCCAGCACACTGTTAGAGCACAATGAGCAGTTCTTC
J: TRBJ2-1
D: -
size: few
V: TRBV23-1

CDR3: CASTRDRAHEQFF
DNA: TGTGCCAGCACCCGAGACAGGGCCCATGAGCAGTTCTTC
J: TRBJ2-1
D: TRBD1
size: many
V: TRBV12-3/TRBV12-4

CDR3: CASSLRTGSYTGELFF
DNA: TGCGCCAGCAGCTTGCGGACAGGGAGTTACACCGGGGAGCTGTTTTTT
J: TRBJ2-2
D: TRBD1
size: many
V: TRBV5-1

CDR3: CASSLQDIGPYEQYF
DNA: TGCGCCAGCAGCCTACAGGATATAGGCCCATACGAGCAGTACTTC
J: TRBJ2-7
D: -
size: -
V: TRBV4-1

CDR3: CASSFAQNYGYTF
DNA: TGTGCCAGCAGCTTCGCACAAAACTATGGCTACACCTTC
J: TRBJ1-2
D: -
size: -
V: TRBV11-2